Each of the 10 T cell receptor beta chains below was sequenced from the same sample in a study of blood T cell repertoires in COVID-19. Produced via immunoSEQ multiplex PCR; TCRdb's table is partial and in-frame only. The table has 300,000 or so clones, nearly 90% seen once; the top ten hold 4.5% to 7%. The sample consisted of PBMCs or T cells enriched from blood (not recorded which). The receptors come from a woman in her twenties or thirties who had recovered from COVID-19.

The chain joins TRBV15 to TRBJ2-3; TRBD2 agrees at 12 bases. The J segment lost 2 bases and the V segment lost 2 bases, leaving 2 bases of the junction unmatched. The CDR3 is 16 amino acids. Germline V gene sequence: CDR1 LNHNV, CDR2 YYDKDF (reference sequence). CDR3 loop: CATSRTSGGPTDTQYF. The CDR3 DNA reads as TGTGCCACCAGCAGAACTAGCGGGGGGCCCACAGATACGCAGTATTTT.

This clone has only one observation. This chain joins TRBV25-1 and TRBJ1-4; 8 bases fit TRBD1. With V trimmed by 4 bases and J by 7 bases, 5 bases remained unmatched. The germline gives CDR1 MGHDK, CDR2 SYGVNS. The CDR3 covers 14 residues. This chain's CDR3 is CASSGTGTSEKLFF. For the CDR3, the DNA is TGTGCCAGCAGTGGGACAGGGACTTCTGAAAAACTGTTTTTT.

The table lists this clone with a count of one. The chain couples TRBV12-3 or TRBV12-4 to TRBJ1-1, with 7 bases fitting TRBD1. The CDR3 sequence is 13 residues long. The junction had 13 bases not matched to a gene; V was cut back by 7 bases and J by 11 bases. The CDR3 DNA is TGTGCCAGCACCGCCGAAGGGGGCTCGAGGGCTTTCTTT. Protein: CASTAEGGSRAFF.

This clone has only one observation. The chain recombines TRBV18 with TRBJ1-2, with no clear D. Trimming removed 3 bases at V and 1 base at J, with 6 bases between. The CDR3 runs 13 residues. CDR1 is KGHSH, CDR2 LQKENI, per germline. The CDR3 DNA reads TGTGCCAGCTCACCGATAGATAACTATGGCTACACCTTC. Its protein is CASSPIDNYGYTF.

This chain links TRBV3-1 (or the pseudogene TRBV3-2) with TRBJ2-3; tentative D call: TRBD2 (6 bases). The CDR3 is 15 residues long. The germline V gene encodes CDR1 LGHDT and CDR2 YNNKEL (reference sequence). Trimming took 8 bases from V and 6 from J, leaving 21 bases between them. The CDR3 DNA is TGTGCCAGCTCTGACCGGGGGAAGCCGTGGGATACGCAGTATTTT. Residues: CASSDRGKPWDTQYF.

The rearrangement uses TRBV5-4 and TRBJ2-2; 7 nucleotides line up with TRBD2. Unmatched junction bases numbered 6, after V lost 4 bases and J lost 0 bases. The CDR3 has 16 amino acids. CDR1 and CDR2 from the germline V gene are SGHNT and YYREEE (reference sequence). The CDR3 loop reads CASSPAGLTNTGELFF. In DNA, the CDR3 is TGTGCCAGCAGCCCGGCGGGACTAACGAACACCGGGGAGCTGTTTTTT.

The chain joins TRBV18 to TRBJ1-5; 12 bases are a match to TRBD1. V lost 3 bases and J lost 4; bases outside the gene matches: 4. Germline CDR1 is KGHSH and CDR2 is LQKENI. The CDR3 extends over 16 amino acids. CDR3 bases: TGTGCCAGCTCACCCTCGGGACAGGGGGCGAATCAGCCCCAGCATTTT. This encodes CASSPSGQGANQPQHF.

The chain links TRBV5-4 to TRBJ2-2; D is ambiguous. Germline CDR1 and CDR2: SGHNT and YYREEE (reference sequence). This CDR3 is 16 amino acids long. Trimming took off 2 bases at V and 2 bases at J, with 13 bases between the two ends. The CDR3: CASSLSPGTNTGELFF. The CDR3 bases are TGTGCCAGCAGCTTATCCCCAGGAACAAACACCGGGGAGCTGTTTTTT.

This sequence joins TRBV7-6 and TRBJ2-7, with 8 nucleotides matching TRBD1. Per the germline V gene, CDR1 is SGHVS and CDR2 is FNYEAQ. The CDR3 loop spans 13 amino acids. In DNA, the CDR3 is TGTGCAAGCGGACAGGGAGACTTCTACGAGCAGTACTTC. Translating it yields CASGQGDFYEQYF.

The CDR3 sequence: CASSEQGGSPLHF. CDR3 nucleotides: TGTGCCAGCAGTGAACAGGGGGGTTCACCCCTCCACTTT. The chain links TRBV25-1 to TRBJ1-6; 7 bases match TRBD1. V was clipped by 2 bases and J by 9 bases; unmatched bases: 1. CDR1 is MGHDK, CDR2 SYGVNS, per germline. There are 13 residues in the CDR3. Using reference TRBV25-1 and TRBJ1-6 for the parts outside the CDR3, the full variable domain is EADIYQTPRYLVIGTGKKITLECSQTMGHDKMYWYQQDPGMELHLIHYSYGVNSTEKGDLSSESTVSRIRTEHFPLTLESARPSHTSQYLCASSEQGGSPLHFGNGTRLTVT.